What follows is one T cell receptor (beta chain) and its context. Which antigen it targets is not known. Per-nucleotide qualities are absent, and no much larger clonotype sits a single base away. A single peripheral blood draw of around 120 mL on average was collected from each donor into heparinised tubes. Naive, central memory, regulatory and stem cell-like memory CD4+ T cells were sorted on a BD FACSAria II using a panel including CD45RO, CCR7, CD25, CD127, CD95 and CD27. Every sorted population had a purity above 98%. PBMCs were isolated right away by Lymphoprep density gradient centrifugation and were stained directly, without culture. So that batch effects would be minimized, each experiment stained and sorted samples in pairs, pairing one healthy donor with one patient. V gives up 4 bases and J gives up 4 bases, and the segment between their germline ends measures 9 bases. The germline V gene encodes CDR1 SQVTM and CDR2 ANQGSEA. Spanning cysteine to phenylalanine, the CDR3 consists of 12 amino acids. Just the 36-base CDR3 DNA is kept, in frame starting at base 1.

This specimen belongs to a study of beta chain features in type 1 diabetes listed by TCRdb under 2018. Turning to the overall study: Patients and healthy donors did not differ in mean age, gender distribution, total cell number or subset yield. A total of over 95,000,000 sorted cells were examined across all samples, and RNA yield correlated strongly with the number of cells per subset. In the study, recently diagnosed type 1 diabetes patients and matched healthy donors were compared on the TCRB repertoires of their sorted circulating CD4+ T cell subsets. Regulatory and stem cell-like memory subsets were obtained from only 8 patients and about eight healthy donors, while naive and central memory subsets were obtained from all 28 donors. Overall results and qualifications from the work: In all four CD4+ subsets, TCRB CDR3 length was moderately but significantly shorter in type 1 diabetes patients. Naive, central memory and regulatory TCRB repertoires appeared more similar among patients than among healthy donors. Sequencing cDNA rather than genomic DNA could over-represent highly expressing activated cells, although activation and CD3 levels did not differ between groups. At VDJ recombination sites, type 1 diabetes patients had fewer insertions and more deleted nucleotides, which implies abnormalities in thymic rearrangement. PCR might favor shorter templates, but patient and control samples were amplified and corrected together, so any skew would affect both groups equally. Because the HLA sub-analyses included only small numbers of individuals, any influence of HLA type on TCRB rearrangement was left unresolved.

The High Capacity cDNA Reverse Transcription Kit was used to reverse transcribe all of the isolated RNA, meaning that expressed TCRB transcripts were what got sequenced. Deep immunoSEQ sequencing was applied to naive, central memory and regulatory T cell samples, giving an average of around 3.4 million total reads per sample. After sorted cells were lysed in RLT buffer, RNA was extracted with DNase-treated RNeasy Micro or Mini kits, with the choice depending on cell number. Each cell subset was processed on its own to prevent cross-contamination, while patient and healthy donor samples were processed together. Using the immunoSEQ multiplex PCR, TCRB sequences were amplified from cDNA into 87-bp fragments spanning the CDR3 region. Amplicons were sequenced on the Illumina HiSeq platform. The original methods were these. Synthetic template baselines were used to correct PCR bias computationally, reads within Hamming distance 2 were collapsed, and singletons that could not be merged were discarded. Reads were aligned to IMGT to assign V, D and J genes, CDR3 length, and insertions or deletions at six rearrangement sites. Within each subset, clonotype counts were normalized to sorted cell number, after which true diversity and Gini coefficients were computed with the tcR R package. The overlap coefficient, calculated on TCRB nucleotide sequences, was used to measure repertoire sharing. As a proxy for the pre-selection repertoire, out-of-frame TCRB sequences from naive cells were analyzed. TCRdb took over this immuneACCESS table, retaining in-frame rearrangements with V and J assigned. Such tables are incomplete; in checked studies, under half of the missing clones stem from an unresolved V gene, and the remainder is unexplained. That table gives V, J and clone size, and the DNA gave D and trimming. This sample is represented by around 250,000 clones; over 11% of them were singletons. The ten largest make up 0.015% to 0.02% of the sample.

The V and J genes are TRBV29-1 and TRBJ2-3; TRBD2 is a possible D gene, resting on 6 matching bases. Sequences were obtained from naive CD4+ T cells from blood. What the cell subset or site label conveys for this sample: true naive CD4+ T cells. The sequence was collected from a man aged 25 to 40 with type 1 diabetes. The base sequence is TGCAGCGTTGGGGGGGAGGCAGATACGCAGTATTTT. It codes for CSVGGEADTQYF.